This TCR beta chain was captured by sequencing in a study of shared clonotypes between healthy human individuals. Study overall: The study used three CD4 naive, three CD4 memory, two CD8 naive and one CD8 memory plate per donor.

Whole-study results and caveats: The study's rarefaction showed incomplete sorted-subset sequencing despite large depth. Only blood underwent sampling, and tissue repertoires likely differ.

The CDR3 is 15 amino acids. Per germline, CDR1 SGHTA and CDR2 FQGNSA. Trimming took 2 bases from V and 12 from J; bases not matched to a gene: 9. About this clone: Its matching antigen is unknown.

Repertoires were generated with immunoSEQ multiplex PCR, while TCRdb's copy carries only in-frame clones and drops some. Among 1.6 million or so clones listed, approximately 98.5% were seen once. The V call is TRBV7-2, the J call TRBJ1-5, with 11 bases matching TRBD1. Sequenced sample: naive CD4+ T cells sorted from blood. Stated subset: CD45RA+ positively selected. The TCR comes from a man aged 25-45 years in good health. The CDR3 reads CASSLSGTGGLIQHF. The CDR3 nucleotides read TGTGCCAGCAGCTTATCCGGGACAGGGGGTCTAATCCAGCATTTT.